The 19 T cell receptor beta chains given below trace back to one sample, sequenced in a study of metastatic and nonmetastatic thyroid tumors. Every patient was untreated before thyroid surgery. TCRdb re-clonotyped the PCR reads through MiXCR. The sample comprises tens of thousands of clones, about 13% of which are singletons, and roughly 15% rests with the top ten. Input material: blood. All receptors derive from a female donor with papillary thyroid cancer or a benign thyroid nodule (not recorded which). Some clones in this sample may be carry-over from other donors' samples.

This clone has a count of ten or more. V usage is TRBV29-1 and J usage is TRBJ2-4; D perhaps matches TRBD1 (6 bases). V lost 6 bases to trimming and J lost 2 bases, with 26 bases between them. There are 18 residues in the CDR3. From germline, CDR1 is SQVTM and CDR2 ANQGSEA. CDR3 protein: CSVAGKGTPGETKNIQYF. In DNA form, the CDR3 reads TGCAGCGTAGCCGGCAAGGGGACACCGGGCGAAACCAAAAACATTCAGTACTTC.

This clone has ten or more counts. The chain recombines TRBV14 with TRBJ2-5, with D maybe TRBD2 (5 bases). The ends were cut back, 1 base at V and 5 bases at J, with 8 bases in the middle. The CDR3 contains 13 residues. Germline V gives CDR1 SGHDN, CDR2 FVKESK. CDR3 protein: CASSQARRETQYF. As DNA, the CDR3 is TGTGCCAGCAGCCAAGCCCGGAGGGAGACCCAGTACTTC.

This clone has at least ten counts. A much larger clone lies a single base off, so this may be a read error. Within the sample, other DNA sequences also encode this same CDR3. The CDR3, as DNA: TGCGCCAGCAGCTTGGATCAGACTAGGGATACGCAGTATTTT. Amino acids: CASSLDQTRDTQYF. This chain joins TRBV5-1 and TRBJ2-3; TRBD2 might be the D (6 bases). With 0 bases removed from V and 6 bases from J, the gap between germline ends came to 11 bases. Germline loops: CDR1 SGHRS, CDR2 YFSETQ. There are 14 residues in the CDR3.

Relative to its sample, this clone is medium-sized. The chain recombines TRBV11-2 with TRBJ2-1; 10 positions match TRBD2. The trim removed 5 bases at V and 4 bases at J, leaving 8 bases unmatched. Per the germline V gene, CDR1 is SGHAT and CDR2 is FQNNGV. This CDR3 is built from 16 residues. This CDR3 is CASSEISGRAYNEQFF. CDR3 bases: TGTGCCAGCAGCGAAATCAGCGGGAGGGCTTACAATGAGCAGTTCTTC.

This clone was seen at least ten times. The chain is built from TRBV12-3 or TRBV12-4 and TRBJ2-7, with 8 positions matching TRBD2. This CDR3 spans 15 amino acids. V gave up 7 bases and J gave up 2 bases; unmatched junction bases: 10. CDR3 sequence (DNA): TGTGCCAGCACCACTGTAGCGGGACCTGCCTACGAGCAGTACTTC. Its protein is CASTTVAGPAYEQYF.

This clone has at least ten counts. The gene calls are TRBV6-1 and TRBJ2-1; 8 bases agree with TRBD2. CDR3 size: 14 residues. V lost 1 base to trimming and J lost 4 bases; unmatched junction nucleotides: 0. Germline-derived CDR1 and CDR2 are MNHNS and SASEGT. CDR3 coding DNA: TGTGCCAGCAGTGAAGTAGCGGGGTACAATGAGCAGTTCTTC. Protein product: CASSEVAGYNEQFF.

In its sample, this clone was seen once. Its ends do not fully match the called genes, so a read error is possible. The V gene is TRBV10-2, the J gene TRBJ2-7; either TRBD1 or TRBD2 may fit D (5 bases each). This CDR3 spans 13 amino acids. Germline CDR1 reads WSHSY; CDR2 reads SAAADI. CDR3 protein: CASSESFLAGRNF. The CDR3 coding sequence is TGCGCCAGCAGTGAGTCGTTTTTAGCAGGGAGAAATTTC.

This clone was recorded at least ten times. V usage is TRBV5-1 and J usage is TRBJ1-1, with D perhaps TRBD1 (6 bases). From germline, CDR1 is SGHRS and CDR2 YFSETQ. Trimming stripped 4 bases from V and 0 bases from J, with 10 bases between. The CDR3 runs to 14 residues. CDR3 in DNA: TGCGCCAGCAGCGAAGGACAGATGAACACTGAAGCTTTCTTT. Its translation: CASSEGQMNTEAFF.

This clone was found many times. CDR3 nucleotide sequence: TGTGCCAGCAGCGTAGTCGGGGATTCCTCTGGAAACACCATATATTTT. It specifies CASSVVGDSSGNTIYF. The rearrangement uses TRBV9 and TRBJ1-3; D ambiguous. Looked up from germline, CDR1 is SGDLS and CDR2 is YYNGEE. The CDR3 contains 16 residues. Trimming took 0 bases from V and 0 from J, leaving 10 bases between them.

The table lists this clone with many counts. For the CDR3, the DNA is TGCGCCAGCAGCTCGAGGTTCGGAAACACCATATATTTT. It codes for CASSSRFGNTIYF. The rearrangement joins TRBV5-1 to TRBJ1-3; D gene unclear. V was cut by 3 bases and J by 4 bases, with 8 bases left in between. Germline V lookup: CDR1 SGHRS, CDR2 YFSETQ. CDR3 length equals 13 residues.

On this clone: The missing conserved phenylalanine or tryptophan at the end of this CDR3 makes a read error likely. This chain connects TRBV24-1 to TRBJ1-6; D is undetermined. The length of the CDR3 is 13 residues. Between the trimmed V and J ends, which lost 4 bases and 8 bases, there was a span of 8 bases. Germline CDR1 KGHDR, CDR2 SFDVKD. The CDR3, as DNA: TGTGCCACCAGTGAGTCAGGATATTCACCCCTCCACTTA. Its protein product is CATSESGYSPLHL.

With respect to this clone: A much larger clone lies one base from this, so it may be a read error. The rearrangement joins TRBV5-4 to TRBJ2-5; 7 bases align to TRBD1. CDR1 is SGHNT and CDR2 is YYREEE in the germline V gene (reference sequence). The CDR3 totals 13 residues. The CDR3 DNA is TGTGCCAGCAGCGCCGGGACAGAAGAGACCCGGTACTTC. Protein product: CASSAGTEETRYF. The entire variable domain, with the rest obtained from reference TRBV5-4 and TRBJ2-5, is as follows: ETGVTQSPTHLIKTRGQQVTLRCSSQSGHNTVSWYQQALGQGPQFIFQYYREEENGRGNFPPRFSGLQFPNYSSELNVNALELDDSALYLCASSAGTEETRYFGPGTRLLVL.

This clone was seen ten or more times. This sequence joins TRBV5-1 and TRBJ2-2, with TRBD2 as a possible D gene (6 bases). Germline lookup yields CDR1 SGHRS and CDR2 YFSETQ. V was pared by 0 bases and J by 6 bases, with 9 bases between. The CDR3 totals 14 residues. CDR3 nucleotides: TGCGCCAGCAGCTTGGTTGGAGGGGCCGGGGAGCTGTTTTTT. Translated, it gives CASSLVGGAGELFF.

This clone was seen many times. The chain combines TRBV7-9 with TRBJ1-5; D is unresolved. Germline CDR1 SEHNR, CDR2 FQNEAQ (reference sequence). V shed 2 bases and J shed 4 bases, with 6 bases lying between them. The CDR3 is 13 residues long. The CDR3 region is CASSLSQNQPQHF. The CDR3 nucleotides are TGTGCCAGCAGCTTATCACAAAATCAGCCCCAGCATTTT.

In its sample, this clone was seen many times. In DNA form, the CDR3 reads TGCGCCAGCAGCCTCACCAGGGGAGGGAGCACAGATACGCAGTATTTT. Translating gives CASSLTRGGSTDTQYF. V usage is TRBV4-3 and J usage is TRBJ2-3; possibly TRBD2 for D (7 bases). There are 16 residues in the CDR3. From germline, CDR1 is LGHNA and CDR2 YSLEER. V was trimmed by 4 bases and J by 0 bases, leaving 14 bases between them.

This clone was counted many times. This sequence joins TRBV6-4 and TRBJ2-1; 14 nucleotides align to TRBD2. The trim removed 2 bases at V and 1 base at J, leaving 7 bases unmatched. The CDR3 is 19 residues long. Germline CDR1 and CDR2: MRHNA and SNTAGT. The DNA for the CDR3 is TGTGCCAGCAGTGACCCCCTAGGGACTAGCGGGAGTTCCTACAATGAGCAGTTCTTC. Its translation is CASSDPLGTSGSSYNEQFF.

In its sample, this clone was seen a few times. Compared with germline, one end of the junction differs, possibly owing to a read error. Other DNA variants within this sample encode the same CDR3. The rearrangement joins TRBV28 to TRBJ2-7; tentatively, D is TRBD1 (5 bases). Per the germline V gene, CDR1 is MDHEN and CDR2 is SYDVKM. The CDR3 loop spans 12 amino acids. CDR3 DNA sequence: TGTGCCAGCAGTGTACAGGTGTACGAGCAGTATTTC. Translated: CASSVQVYEQYF. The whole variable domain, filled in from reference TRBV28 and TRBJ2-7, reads DVKVTQSSRYLVKRTGEKVFLECVQDMDHENMFWYRQDPGLGLRLIYFSYDVKMKEKGDIPEGYSVSREKKERFSLILESASTNQTSMYLCASSVQVYEQYFGPGTRLTVT.

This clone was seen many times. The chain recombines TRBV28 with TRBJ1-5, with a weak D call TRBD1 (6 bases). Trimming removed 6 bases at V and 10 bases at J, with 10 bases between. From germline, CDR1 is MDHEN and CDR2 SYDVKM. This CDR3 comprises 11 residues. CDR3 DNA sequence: TGTGCCAGCAGAGGGGGGCTTCCCCAGCATTTT. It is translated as CASRGGLPQHF. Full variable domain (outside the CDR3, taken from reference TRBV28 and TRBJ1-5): DVKVTQSSRYLVKRTGEKVFLECVQDMDHENMFWYRQDPGLGLRLIYFSYDVKMKEKGDIPEGYSVSREKKERFSLILESASTNQTSMYLCASRGGLPQHFGDGTRLSIL.

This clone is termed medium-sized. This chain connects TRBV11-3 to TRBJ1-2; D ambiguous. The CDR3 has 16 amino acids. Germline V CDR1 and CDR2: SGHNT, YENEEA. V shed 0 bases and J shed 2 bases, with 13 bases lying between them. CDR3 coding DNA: TGTGCCAGCAGCTTAGAAGGTCGGGGAGGGAACTATGGCTACACCTTC. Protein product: CASSLEGRGGNYGYTF.